This T cell receptor beta chain was sequenced for a study of T cells in tumors after PD-1 blockade. For the study at large: Patients received pembrolizumab 200 mg every 3 weeks or cemiplimab 350 mg every 2 weeks. During anti-PD-1 treatment, some patients continued daily vismodegib 150 mg. Mean per blood sample: some 120,000 templates (about 24,000-280,000), some 34,000 unique clonotypes.

Germline values: CDR1 SGHDT, CDR2 YYEEEE. The V gene lost 4 bases and the J gene lost 2 bases, with 15 bases spanning the gap. The length of the CDR3 is 15 residues. Template: tumor biopsy or peripheral blood genomic DNA, roughly 550-6,004 ng per sample. Only in-frame clones appear in the TCRdb table, and some are missing; sequencing was by immunoSEQ multiplex PCR. The data show roughly 19,000 clones, with about 77% seen just once and approximately 26% held by the top ten. This receptor was identified in a human donor with basal cell carcinoma. The chain joins TRBV5-6 to TRBJ1-2; TRBD1 is a possible D gene (6 bases). The sequencing here drew on PBMCs, taken before anti-PD-1 treatment. CDR3 amino acids: CASSPLGQSNYGYTF. For the CDR3, the DNA is TGTGCCAGCAGCCCCCTCGGACAGTCGAACTATGGCTACACCTTC.